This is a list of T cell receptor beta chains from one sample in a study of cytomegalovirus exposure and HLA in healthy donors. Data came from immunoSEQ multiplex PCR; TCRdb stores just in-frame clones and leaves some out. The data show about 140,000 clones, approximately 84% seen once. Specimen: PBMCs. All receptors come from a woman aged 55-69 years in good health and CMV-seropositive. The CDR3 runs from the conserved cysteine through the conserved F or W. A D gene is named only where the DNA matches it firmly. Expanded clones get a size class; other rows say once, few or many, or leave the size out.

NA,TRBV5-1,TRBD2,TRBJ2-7,CASSLVTSGGSEQYF,TGCGCCAGCAGCTTGGTGACTAGCGGAGGTAGCGAGCAGTACTTC
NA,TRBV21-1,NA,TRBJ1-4,CASSKEAGNNEKLFF,TGTGCCAGCAGCAAAGAGGCGGGGAATAATGAAAAACTGTTTTTT
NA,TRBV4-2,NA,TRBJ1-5,CASSQDINQPQHF,TGTGCCAGCAGCCAAGATATCAATCAGCCCCAGCATTTT
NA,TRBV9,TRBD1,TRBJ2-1,CASSEGQYNEQFF,TGTGCCAGCAGCGAGGGACAGTACAATGAGCAGTTCTTC
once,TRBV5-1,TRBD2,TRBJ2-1,CASSRGGMTRNEQFF,TGCGCCAGCAGCCGGGGGGGAATGACGAGGAATGAGCAGTTCTTC
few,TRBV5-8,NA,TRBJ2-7,CASSLTDKTYEQYF,TGTGCCAGCAGCTTAACGGACAAAACCTACGAGCAGTACTTC
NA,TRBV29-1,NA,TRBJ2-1,CSVSLNSYNEQFF,TGCAGCGTATCACTTAACTCCTACAATGAGCAGTTCTTC
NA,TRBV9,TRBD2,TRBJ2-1,CASSVDPVAGGGNKQFF,TGTGCCAGCAGCGTAGACCCCGTAGCGGGAGGGGGGAACAAGCAGTTCTTC
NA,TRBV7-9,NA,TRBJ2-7,CASTSTVTYEQYF,TGTGCCAGCACCTCGACAGTAACATACGAGCAGTACTTC
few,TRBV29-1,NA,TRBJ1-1,CSLGGVNTEAFF,TGCAGCTTAGGGGGAGTGAACACTGAAGCTTTCTTT
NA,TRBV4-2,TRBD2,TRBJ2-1,CASSQGLRNEQFF,TGTGCCAGCAGCCAGGGACTACGAAATGAGCAGTTCTTC
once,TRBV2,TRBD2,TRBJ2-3,CASNRLAGVTDTQYF,TGTGCCAGCAATAGGCTAGCGGGAGTCACAGATACGCAGTATTTT
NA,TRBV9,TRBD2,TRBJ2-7,CASSVTSGTYEQYF,TGTGCCAGCAGCGTGACTAGCGGAACCTACGAGCAGTACTTC
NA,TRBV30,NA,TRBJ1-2,CAWSFFDREYGYTF,TGTGCCTGGAGTTTTTTCGACAGAGAATATGGCTACACCTTC
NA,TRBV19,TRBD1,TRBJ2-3,CASRDRATDTQYF,TGTGCCAGTCGGGACAGGGCCACAGATACGCAGTATTTT
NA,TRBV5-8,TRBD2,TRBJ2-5,CASSVGLAGGQTQYF,TGTGCCAGCAGCGTGGGACTAGCGGGAGGGCAGACCCAGTACTTC
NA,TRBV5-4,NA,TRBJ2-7,CASSAMMGGAEQYF,TGTGCCAGCAGCGCGATGATGGGGGGTGCCGAGCAGTACTTC
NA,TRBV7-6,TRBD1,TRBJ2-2,CASSLGTGANTGELFF,TGTGCCAGCAGCCTTGGGACAGGGGCGAACACCGGGGAGCTGTTTTTT
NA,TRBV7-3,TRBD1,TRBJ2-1,CASSPPIPGQGSSYNEQFF,TGTGCCAGCAGCCCTCCTATCCCGGGACAGGGTAGCTCCTACAATGAGCAGTTCTTC
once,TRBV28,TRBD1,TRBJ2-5,CASIPGQGWGTQYF,TGTGCCAGCATACCAGGACAGGGCTGGGGGACCCAGTACTTC
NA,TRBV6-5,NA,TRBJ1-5,CASSGRPGGEPQHF,TGTGCCAGCAGTGGCCGCCCCGGCGGGGAACCCCAGCATTTT
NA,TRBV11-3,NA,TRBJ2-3,CASSFGLASTDTQYF,TGTGCCAGCAGCTTTGGACTTGCTAGCACAGATACGCAGTATTTT
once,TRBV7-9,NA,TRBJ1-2,CASSLIGARENYGYTF,TGTGCCAGCAGCTTAATCGGCGCCAGGGAAAACTATGGCTACACCTTC
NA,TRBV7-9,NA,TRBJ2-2,CASSLTGTQTGELFF,TGTGCCAGCAGCTTGACCGGGACACAGACCGGGGAGCTGTTTTTT
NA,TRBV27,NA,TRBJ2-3,CASRDDLTWTQYF,TGTGCCAGCAGGGATGACTTGACCTGGACGCAGTATTTT
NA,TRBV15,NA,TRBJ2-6,CATSSWGVSGANVLTF,TGTGCCACCAGCAGCTGGGGAGTCTCTGGGGCCAACGTCCTGACTTTC
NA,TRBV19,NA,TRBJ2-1,CASSPTVNNEQFF,TGTGCCAGTAGTCCGACAGTGAACAATGAGCAGTTCTTC
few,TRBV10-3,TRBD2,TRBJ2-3,CAISASGSITDTQYF,TGTGCCATCAGTGCCAGCGGGAGTATTACAGATACGCAGTATTTT
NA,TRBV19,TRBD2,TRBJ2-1,CASRLGLAGVDEQFF,TGTGCCAGTAGGCTGGGACTAGCGGGAGTTGATGAGCAGTTCTTC
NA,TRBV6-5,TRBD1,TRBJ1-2,CASRSAGTGNYGYTF,TGTGCCAGCAGATCTGCCGGGACAGGGAACTATGGCTACACCTTC
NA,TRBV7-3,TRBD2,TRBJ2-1,CASSLEGLAPYNEQFF,TGTGCCAGCAGCTTAGAGGGACTAGCGCCCTACAATGAGCAGTTCTTC
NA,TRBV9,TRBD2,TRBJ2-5,CASSAPTSGEETQYF,TGTGCCAGCAGTGCTCCTACTAGCGGGGAAGAGACCCAGTACTTC
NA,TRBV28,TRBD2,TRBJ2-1,CASSHLAGDDNEQFF,TGTGCCAGCAGCCACCTAGCGGGAGATGACAATGAGCAGTTCTTC
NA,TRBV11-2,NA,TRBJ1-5,CASSLRRGGNQPQHF,TGTGCCAGCAGCTTGCGCAGGGGAGGCAATCAGCCCCAGCATTTT
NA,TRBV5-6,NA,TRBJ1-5,CASSLSGNQPQHF,TGTGCCAGCAGCTTGTCAGGAAATCAGCCCCAGCATTTT
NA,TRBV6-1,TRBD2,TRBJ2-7,CASSAYSGTSGTYEQYF,TGTGCCAGCAGTGCCTATTCCGGGACTAGCGGAACCTACGAGCAGTACTTC
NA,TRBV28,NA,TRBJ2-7,CASSLEGLSYEQYF,TGTGCCAGCAGTTTAGAGGGTCTTAGCTACGAGCAGTACTTC
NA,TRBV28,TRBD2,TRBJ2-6,CASASRAGVIVSGANVLTF,TGTGCCAGCGCCTCCCGAGCGGGGGTCATAGTCTCTGGGGCCAACGTCCTGACTTTC
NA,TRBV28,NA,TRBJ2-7,CASSPTTGTSYEQYF,TGTGCCAGCAGCCCAACTACAGGGACATCCTACGAGCAGTACTTC
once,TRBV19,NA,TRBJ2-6,CASSIGGAGNSGANVLTF,TGTGCCAGTAGTATAGGTGGGGCCGGCAACTCTGGGGCCAACGTCCTGACTTTC
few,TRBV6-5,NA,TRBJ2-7,CASSPNWEQEQYF,TGTGCCAGCAGTCCCAATTGGGAGCAGGAGCAGTACTTC
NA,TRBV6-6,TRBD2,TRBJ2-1,CASSYGGGSYNEQFF,TGTGCCAGCAGTTACGGGGGAGGGTCCTACAATGAGCAGTTCTTC
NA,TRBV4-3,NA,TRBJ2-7,CASSQDVSYEQYF,TGCGCCAGCAGCCAAGATGTGAGCTACGAGCAGTACTTC
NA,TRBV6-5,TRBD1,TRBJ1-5,CASSRTGNSNQPQHF,TGTGCCAGCAGTCGGACAGGGAATAGCAATCAGCCCCAGCATTTT
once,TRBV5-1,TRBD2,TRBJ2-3,CASSDPGLAGGFTDTQYF,TGCGCCAGCAGCGACCCGGGACTAGCGGGAGGGTTTACAGATACGCAGTATTTT
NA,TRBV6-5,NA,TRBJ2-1,CASSILGEYNEQFF,TGTGCCAGCAGTATCCTGGGAGAGTACAATGAGCAGTTCTTC
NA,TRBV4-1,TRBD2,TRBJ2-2,CASSPREGANTGELFF,TGCGCCAGCAGCCCGCGGGAGGGGGCAAACACCGGGGAGCTGTTTTTT
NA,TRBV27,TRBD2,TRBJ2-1,CASSIYGLVNGNEQFF,TGTGCCAGCAGTATCTATGGACTAGTCAATGGGAATGAGCAGTTCTTC
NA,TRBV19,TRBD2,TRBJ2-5,CASSILTTSGRAGETQYF,TGTGCCAGTAGTATTCTCACAACTAGCGGGAGGGCCGGAGAGACCCAGTACTTC
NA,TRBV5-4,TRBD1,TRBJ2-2,CASSPPGTGGGGELFF,TGTGCCAGCAGCCCGCCCGGGACAGGGGGCGGCGGGGAGCTGTTTTTT
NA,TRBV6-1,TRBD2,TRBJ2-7,CASHQGLAKYEQYF,TGTGCCAGCCACCAAGGACTAGCGAAGTACGAGCAGTACTTC
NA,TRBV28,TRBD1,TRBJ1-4,CASTRGTGGYEKLFF,TGTGCCAGCACTCGAGGTACAGGGGGATATGAAAAACTGTTTTTT
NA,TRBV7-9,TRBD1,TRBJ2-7,CASSGQADYEQYF,TGTGCCAGCAGCGGACAGGCGGACTACGAGCAGTACTTC
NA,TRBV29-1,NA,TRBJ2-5,CSVVRSETQYF,TGCAGCGTTGTGAGGTCAGAGACCCAGTACTTC
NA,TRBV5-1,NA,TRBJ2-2,CASSLPGQNTGELFF,TGCGCCAGCAGCTTGCCGGGACAGAACACCGGGGAGCTGTTTTTT
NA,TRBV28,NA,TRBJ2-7,CASSGLYEQYF,TGTGCCAGCAGCGGACTCTACGAGCAGTACTTC
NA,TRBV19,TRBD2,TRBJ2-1,CASRPGLARNEQFF,TGTGCCAGCCGTCCGGGACTAGCGAGGAATGAGCAGTTCTTC